The 29 T cell receptor beta chains reported below all come from one sample, sequenced in a study of blood T cell repertoires in COVID-19. Produced via immunoSEQ multiplex PCR; TCRdb's table is partial and in-frame only. This table has approximately 300,000 clones, 70% to 90% appearing once. What was sequenced was PBMCs or T cells enriched from blood (not recorded which). The receptors here all came from a woman in her twenties or thirties who had recovered from COVID-19.

J is TRBJ1-1 and V is TRBV9, with D unclear. From germline, CDR1 is SGDLS and CDR2 YYNGEE. CDR3 length equals 15 residues. V gave up 3 bases and J gave up 0 bases, with 12 bases separating them. CDR3 region: CASSAVRELNTEAFF. CDR3 coding DNA: TGTGCCAGCAGCGCGGTTCGGGAGCTGAACACTGAAGCTTTCTTT.

The V and J genes are TRBV12-5 and TRBJ2-7; weak D call: TRBD1 (5 bases). The length of the CDR3 is 13 residues. Germline V gene data show CDR1 as LGHNT and CDR2 as FRNRAP. Trimming shortened V by 0 bases and J by 8 bases, and 11 bases separated the two germline ends. The CDR3 here is CASGLVRQGQQYF. DNA of the CDR3: TGTGCTAGTGGTTTGGTACGGCAGGGCCAGCAGTACTTC.

The gene calls are TRBV5-1 and TRBJ2-3, with 10 bases matching TRBD2. V gave up 3 bases and J gave up 2 bases; unmatched junction bases: 6. Germline-derived CDR1 and CDR2 are SGHRS and YFSETQ. CDR3 length equals 16 residues. The CDR3 spells CASSSIAGGATDTQYF. Written as DNA, the CDR3 is TGCGCCAGCAGCTCTATAGCGGGGGGAGCCACAGATACGCAGTATTTT.

V gene TRBV2 combines with J gene TRBJ2-6, with D unclear. The germline gives CDR1 SNHLY, CDR2 FYNNEI. CDR3 size: 17 residues. V was cut by 4 bases and J by 0 bases, with 13 bases left in between. The CDR3 spells CASSGVGFSSGANVLTF. The CDR3 DNA sequence: TGTGCCAGCAGTGGGGTCGGGTTTAGCTCTGGGGCCAACGTCCTGACTTTC. Looking up the rest from reference TRBV2 and TRBJ2-6 gives the full variable domain: EPEVTQTPSHQVTQMGQEVILRCVPISNHLYFYWYRQILGQKVEFLVSFYNNEISEKSEIFDDQFSVERPDGSNFTLKIRSTKLEDSAMYFCASSGVGFSSGANVLTFGAGSRLTVL.

Points on this clone: The same CDR3 is also encoded by other DNA sequences in this sample. CDR3 sequence (DNA): TGTGCCAGCAGCTTGGCGGGGAACACTGAAGCTTTCTTT. Translation: CASSLAGNTEAFF. The J gene is TRBJ1-1, the V gene TRBV5-4; D is undetermined. The germline V gene encodes CDR1 SGHNT and CDR2 YYREEE (reference sequence). V lost 0 bases and J lost 1, with 4 bases in between. This CDR3 contains 13 residues.

The chain employs TRBV18 and TRBJ1-1; 8 nucleotides line up with TRBD1. In germline, CDR1 is KGHSH, CDR2 LQKENI. The CDR3 spans 15 residues. V lost 5 bases, J lost 5 bases, and 10 bases stayed unmatched. CDR3 amino acids: CASSRQGMGGTEAFF. DNA of the CDR3: TGTGCCAGCTCAAGACAGGGGATGGGGGGTACTGAAGCTTTCTTT.

DNA of the CDR3: TGCGCCAGCAGCTTGGATGGACAGGGGGCGCCCTATGGCTACACCTTC. It codes for CASSLDGQGAPYGYTF. V and J are TRBV5-1 and TRBJ1-2; the match to TRBD1 covers 11 bases. CDR3 size: 16 residues. The germline V gene has CDR1 SGHRS and CDR2 YFSETQ. Germline trimming cut 0 bases from V and 4 bases from J; bases unmatched to any gene: 5.

The chain carries TRBV7-3 and TRBJ1-1, with 8 bases aligning to TRBD1. Germline CDR1 and CDR2: SGHTA and FQGTGA. After removal of 5 bases from V and 11 bases from J, the junction contained 10 bases not matched to a gene. The CDR3 totals 13 residues. The CDR3 nucleotides are TGTGCCAGCAGCCTCCAAGGACAGGGCGAGGCTTTCTTT. Translation gives CASSLQGQGEAFF.

The V call is TRBV14, the J call TRBJ2-5, with D uncertain. The CDR3 contains 13 residues. V was cut by 2 bases and J by 3 bases, with 7 bases left in between. Germline-derived CDR1 and CDR2 are SGHDN and FVKESK. The CDR3 sequence is CASSQYIKETQYF. In nucleotides, the CDR3 is TGTGCCAGCAGCCAATACATCAAAGAGACCCAGTACTTC.

This rearrangement joins TRBV7-2 to TRBJ1-2; no definite D call. Trimming took off 5 bases at V and 3 bases at J, with 13 bases between the two ends. The germline gives CDR1 SGHTA, CDR2 FQGNSA. The CDR3 spans 14 residues. In DNA form, the CDR3 reads TGTGCCAGCAGCAGATATATCGGGGACTATGGCTACACCTTC. Translation gives CASSRYIGDYGYTF.

The V gene is TRBV19, the J gene TRBJ1-1; no firm D call. Trimming stripped 4 bases from V and 4 bases from J, with 10 bases between. The germline CDR1 and CDR2 sequences are LNHDA and SQIVND (reference sequence). This CDR3 is 13 amino acids long. Written as DNA, the CDR3 is TGTGCCAGTAGTACTGTAGGGAGCACTGAAGCTTTCTTT. This codes for CASSTVGSTEAFF.

The chain uses TRBV11-2 and TRBJ1-5; maybe TRBD1 (5 bases). The CDR3 sequence is 13 residues long. Germline values: CDR1 SGHAT, CDR2 FQNNGV. Between the trimmed V and J ends, which lost 5 bases and 4 bases, there was a span of 9 bases. DNA for the CDR3: TGTGCCAGCAGCCCGCAGGGAAATCAGCCCCAGCATTTT. Translating gives CASSPQGNQPQHF.

The V call is TRBV4-1, the J call TRBJ2-2, with no clear D. The V gene's germline CDR1 is MGHRA and CDR2 YSYEKL. V was cut by 2 bases and J by 1 base, with 8 bases left in between. CDR3 length: 15 amino acids. In DNA form, the CDR3 reads TGCGCCAGCAGCCAACACACGCAGAACACCGGGGAGCTGTTTTTT. Encoded protein: CASSQHTQNTGELFF.

This chain uses TRBV4-2 with TRBJ2-2; TRBD1 matches at 9 bases. CDR1 is LGHNA and CDR2 is YNFKEQ in the germline V gene. Losses at the gene ends were 1 base for V and 9 bases for J; bases not matched to a gene: 6. The CDR3 covers 15 residues. CDR3 DNA sequence: TGTGCCAGCAGCCAAGGCGGGACAGGGAATTGGGAGCTGTTTTTT. Translation gives CASSQGGTGNWELFF.

V usage is TRBV7-2 and J usage is TRBJ1-3; weak D call: TRBD1 (5 bases). The CDR3 extends over 16 amino acids. Germline CDR1 reads SGHTA; CDR2 reads FQGNSA. Trimming shortened V by 1 base and J by 0 bases, and 10 bases separated the two germline ends. CDR3 residues: CASSLDRQFSGNTIYF. In DNA, the CDR3 is TGTGCCAGCAGCTTAGACAGGCAATTCTCTGGAAACACCATATATTTT.

This clone has only a few counts. The chain is built from TRBV25-1 and TRBJ1-1; 8 nucleotides line up with TRBD1. V shed 6 bases and J 0 bases; nucleotides not matched to a gene: 0. This CDR3 spans 13 amino acids. CDR1 is MGHDK, CDR2 SYGVNS, per germline. CDR3 sequence: CASRDRVNTEAFF. DNA for the CDR3: TGTGCCAGCAGGGACAGGGTGAACACTGAAGCTTTCTTT.

The chain has TRBV2 and TRBJ2-5, with 8 bases lining up with TRBD1. Germline V lookup: CDR1 SNHLY, CDR2 FYNNEI. V lost 6 bases and J lost 4; bases outside the gene matches: 4. This CDR3 comprises 13 residues. The CDR3 nucleotides are TGTGCCAGCAGAGACAGGGGACGAGAGACCCAGTACTTC. Translating gives CASRDRGRETQYF.

This clone appeared once. For the CDR3, the DNA is TGTGCCAGCAGTGAAGCCCCGGTGCTTAATCAGCCCCAGCATTTT. It is translated as CASSEAPVLNQPQHF. The V call is TRBV2, the J call TRBJ1-5; D is unresolved. The V gene's germline CDR1 is SNHLY and CDR2 FYNNEI. The CDR3 runs to 15 residues. V was cut by 0 bases and J by 4 bases, with 10 bases left in between.

V gene TRBV6-1 combines with J gene TRBJ1-2; TRBD1 aligns across 8 bases. Trimming cost V 1 base and J 8 bases; bases outside gene matches: 9. Per the germline V gene, CDR1 is MNHNS and CDR2 is SASEGT. This CDR3 has 15 residues. This CDR3 reads CASSEVGQGAGGYTF. DNA for the CDR3: TGTGCCAGCAGTGAAGTTGGTCAGGGGGCGGGAGGCTACACCTTC.

The CDR3 sequence: CASSYPSGKRYNEQFF. In nucleotides, the CDR3 is TGTGCCAGCAGTTACCCCAGCGGGAAACGCTACAATGAGCAGTTCTTC. The rearrangement joins TRBV6-6 to TRBJ2-1; TRBD2 matches at 7 bases. The CDR3 runs 16 residues. In germline, CDR1 is MNHNY, CDR2 SVGAGI (reference sequence). V lost 2 bases and J lost 3; bases outside the gene matches: 7.

A few counts support this clone. This chain joins TRBV25-1 and TRBJ1-2; 10 bases agree with TRBD1. Looked up from germline, CDR1 is MGHDK and CDR2 is SYGVNS. Germline trimming cut 2 bases from V and 6 bases from J; bases unmatched to any gene: 3. The CDR3 spans 14 residues. The DNA of the CDR3 is TGTGCCAGCAGTGAACGGGACAGGGGAGATGGCTACACCTTC. It specifies CASSERDRGDGYTF.

The rearrangement links TRBV19 to TRBJ1-3, with D possibly matching TRBD1 (6 bases). The CDR3 loop spans 16 amino acids. Germline CDR1 LNHDA, CDR2 SQIVND (reference sequence). V lost 3 bases and J lost 4, with 16 bases in between. This CDR3 is CASSMEPGQYGNTIYF. CDR3 nucleotides: TGTGCCAGTAGTATGGAGCCTGGACAGTACGGAAACACCATATATTTT.

V usage is TRBV6-2 or TRBV6-3 and J usage is TRBJ1-4, with 7 positions matching TRBD1. The CDR3 totals 14 residues. J was trimmed by 7 bases and V by 4 bases; bases with no gene match: 6. Germline lookup yields CDR1 MNHEY and CDR2 SVGEGT. CDR3 sequence (DNA): TGTGCCAGCAGTTCCGGGACAGAGGTTGAAAAACTGTTTTTT. Its translation is CASSSGTEVEKLFF.

The V gene is TRBV27, the J gene TRBJ1-6; D gene uncertain. V was trimmed by 1 base and J by 0 bases, leaving 13 bases between them. The CDR3 has 18 residues. CDR1 is MNHEY, CDR2 SMNVEV, per germline (reference sequence). The CDR3 is CASSLFARESSYNSPLHF. CDR3 sequence (DNA): TGTGCCAGCAGTTTATTCGCCCGGGAGAGCTCCTATAATTCACCCCTCCACTTT.

The V call is TRBV14, the J call TRBJ2-7; 8 bases agree with TRBD1. Trimming took 1 base from V and 5 from J; bases not matched to a gene: 7. Germline-derived CDR1 and CDR2 are SGHDN and FVKESK. The CDR3 is made up of 15 amino acids. CDR3 protein: CASSQARTGSHEQYF. In DNA, the CDR3 is TGTGCCAGCAGCCAAGCCCGGACAGGGTCGCACGAGCAGTACTTC.

The chain joins TRBV5-4 to TRBJ2-5; 11 nucleotides match TRBD2. The junction had 11 bases not matched to a gene; V was cut back by 5 bases and J by 5 bases. CDR1 is SGHNT, CDR2 YYREEE, per germline (reference sequence). The CDR3 runs 16 residues. CDR3 sequence reads: CASSQMGSGGAETQYF. The CDR3 bases are TGTGCCAGCAGTCAGATGGGTAGCGGGGGGGCGGAGACCCAGTACTTC.

The chain joins TRBV4-1 to TRBJ2-5; 8 bases line up with TRBD2. The CDR3 runs to 14 residues. Germline V CDR1 and CDR2: MGHRA, YSYEKL. V shed 6 bases, J shed 13 bases, and the junction held 16 bases outside the gene matches. The CDR3 bases are TGCGCCAGCAGGCTCAGTGGGGCGGGGGGCCCTACGTACTTC. It yields the protein CASRLSGAGGPTYF.

Worth noting for this clone: Germline is not matched at one junction end, which may reflect a read error. This chain links TRBV7-6 with TRBJ2-5; TRBD2 aligns across 7 bases. The germline CDR1 and CDR2 sequences are SGHVS and FNYEAQ. The CDR3 is 16 amino acids. The CDR3 loop reads CASSLAMTAGQETQYF. The CDR3 nucleotides are TGTGCCAGCAGCCTAGCAATGACAGCGGGGCAAGAGACCCAGTACTTC.

The chain is built from TRBV11-2 and TRBJ1-2, with D maybe TRBD1 (5 bases). The CDR3 consists of 15 residues. Germline V gene sequence: CDR1 SGHAT, CDR2 FQNNGV. With 6 bases removed from V and 0 bases from J, the gap between germline ends came to 14 bases. CDR3 sequence: CASSPDTRTNYGYTF. The CDR3 DNA sequence: TGTGCCAGCAGTCCGGACACCCGAACTAACTATGGCTACACCTTC.